This T cell receptor (beta chain) is drawn from a study of a mutant IDH1 vaccine in newly diagnosed glioma. Indicated time point: baseline, week 1 (first vaccination visit). Documented treatment: pre-vaccination baseline after standard-of-care therapy. Sequencing used immunoSEQ multiplex PCR; TCRdb keeps in-frame clones, though not all of them. The top ten hold roughly 2.8% of the sample, which has roughly 70,000 clones, about 86% seen once. Trimming pared 4 bases from V and 0 bases from J, leaving 13 bases between. CDR1 is SNHLY and CDR2 is FYNNEI in the germline V gene. The CDR3 contains 17 residues.

This TCR was recovered from a man aged 30 to 39 with glioma. V usage is TRBV2 and J usage is TRBJ1-6; D is undetermined. The sequenced sample was PBMCs, obtained from a glioma patient treated with radiotherapy, temozolomide or both. CDR3 DNA: TGTGCCAGCAGTGTTTACGGCGGTCGCTCCTATAATTCACCCCTCCACTTT. It encodes CASSVYGGRSYNSPLHF. The full variable domain, in which reference TRBV2 and TRBJ1-6 provide the parts outside the CDR3, is EPEVTQTPSHQVTQMGQEVILRCVPISNHLYFYWYRQILGQKVEFLVSFYNNEISEKSEIFDDQFSVERPDGSNFTLKIRSTKLEDSAMYFCASSVYGGRSYNSPLHFGNGTRLTVT.